This entry describes one TCR beta chain. Its antigen is currently not known. No much larger clone is present one base from it, and per-base qualities are unavailable. Other DNA sequences within the sample encode an identical CDR3. The record originates from a study of shared clonotypes between healthy human individuals (dated by TCRdb to about 2020). Regarding the study in general: Two women and three men aged 18 to 49 years were included in the cohort. Per donor, three plates each were used for CD4 naive and CD4 memory, two for CD8 naive, and one for CD8 memory. The study deeply sequenced blood TCR repertoires of five healthy adults to estimate repertoire size and the extent of clonotype sharing between individuals. Libraries were prepared and TCR repertoires were sequenced by different laboratories using diverse techniques, in order to increase sequencing depth and limit assay-specific biases. Per donor, leukapheresis produced somewhere between about 0.94 and 9.5 billion PBMCs. The study at large found these results: Pairwise subsampling led to the expectation that sequencing depth would affect the degree of clonotype sharing among donors. Naive subsets generally had larger estimated clonotype richness than memory subsets. About 5% of naive CD4, 3.5% of naive CD8, about 2.4% of memory CD4, and less than 0.45% of memory CD8 clonotypes were shared across a few donors. Higher generation probabilities were observed for clonotypes shared by all four sorted-subset donors than for non-shared clonotypes. Rarefaction of sorted-subset datasets indicated incomplete sequencing despite the large sequencing depth. Sampling was limited to blood, and TCR repertoires in tissue likely differ from TCR repertoires in blood. The small number of donors limited the genetic and exposure-history diversity represented.

CDR1 and CDR2 are drawn from the germline V gene: KGHSH, LQKENI. The CDR3 holds 14 amino acids from the cysteine to the phenylalanine. Kept here is only the CDR3 DNA, which spans 42 bases and is read in frame from base 1. Trimming removed 1 base from V and 6 bases from J; the gene matches leave 2 bases unexplained. The donors were healthy, HIV-negative adults with no recently reported acute infections or vaccinations. Only Caucasian adults living in Nashville, Tennessee, USA were represented among the donors. CD4+ T cells were enriched by magnetic negative selection; naive cells were then positively selected on CD45RA, and the negative fraction formed the memory subset. Blood was obtained by leukapheresis, after which PBMCs were separated by Ficoll-Histopaque density gradient centrifugation and cryopreserved in liquid nitrogen vapor phase. Analytical flow cytometry was used to check the purity and quantity of every magnetically sorted T cell population. Genomic DNA was isolated from every sorted fraction and measured by UV absorbance on a Nanodrop 2000c.

Using the deep immunoSEQ assay, TCR CDR3 regions were amplified from genomic DNA by multiplex PCR. Extracted genomic DNA from each cell subset was spread evenly across all wells of several immunoSEQ 96-well plates, with each plate serving as a replicate. For sorted subsets, about 200 ng genomic DNA, equal to tens of thousands of T cell genomes, was loaded into each replicate PCR. The purified libraries were quantified using a Qubit 3.0 fluorometer, sized with a Bioanalyzer 2100, and then quantified again using the KAPA Library Quantification kit. Every immunoSEQ 96-well plate was sequenced on a dedicated single-read 150-cycle Illumina NextSeq 550 flow cell. From the authors' description of their analysis: The immunoSEQ output contained only junctional sequences without quality scores, so filtering could not match that applied to full-length reads. Sequences were annotated with PyIR, a Python wrapper for IgBLAST v1.9, and V/J genes and CDR3 were assigned using IMGT germline references. Reads with weak V/J assignments (E-value above 1e-6), missing CDR3, stop codons, out-of-frame junctions, or ambiguous translated residues were removed. A V3J clonotype was defined by an identical inferred V gene, J gene, and CDR3 amino acid sequence. Percentage overlap between repertoires was calculated by dividing the number of shared unique clonotypes by the size of the smaller repertoire. RTK rarefaction, the Chao1 estimator, and Recon v2.1 estimates of unobserved clonotypes were used to assess repertoire richness. For all TCRbeta clonotypes obtained by the gDNA method from a few donors, generation probabilities were computed with OLGA. In its TCRdb copy, this immuneACCESS table keeps in-frame sequences only and misses some clones. Where compared with another copy, unresolved V genes explain less than half of these, and the others have no known cause. The V and J calls and clone size are taken from that table; D and trimming were inferred from the DNA. The sample table holds 850,000 to 1,200,000 clones, of which about 74% were seen once. About 1.5% of the sample belongs to the ten largest clones.

Recombination joined TRBV18 with TRBJ2-3, and 9 bases in between align with TRBD2. Input material: memory CD4+ T cells sorted from blood. The sample's cell subset or site label, in plain terms: CD45RA-negative fraction. The receptor was isolated from a man younger than 35 in good health. The nucleotide sequence reads as follows: TGTGCCAGCTCACCACTAGCGGGAGTTGATACGCAGTATTTT. This gives the protein CASSPLAGVDTQYF.